This T cell receptor beta chain was sequenced for a study of human T cells and chemical hapten exposure (dated by TCRdb to the early 2020s). Concerning the study at large: For sensitization, 2% DPC in acetone was applied to a roughly 2 cm by roughly 2 cm area of upper inner arm skin. Patients additionally received weekly therapeutic DPC doses to the scalp throughout the approximately 25-week study period. Libraries were combined into a pool for sequencing, and differences in TCR yield between samples came mainly from small differences in library volumes within the pool. Peripheral blood TCR repertoire changes were tracked in vivo in alopecia patients during primary and secondary sensitization to the hapten diphenylcyclopropenone (DPC). Some 29 alopecia patients provided blood for TCR sequencing at one to four time points (pre-sensitization, 2, 6 and 24 weeks). Most of the patients in the cohort were female, and the cohort covered alopecia areata with under or over 50% scalp involvement, alopecia totalis and alopecia universalis. Patch testing was performed on the upper back with Finn chambers containing 0.01% DPC, and the patch tests were scored after 6 days according to International Contact Dermatitis Research Group standards. Blood samples were taken from patients before sensitization (week 0) and at 2, 6 and about 24 weeks after DPC sensitization.

This clonotype was observed a few times. Its cognate antigen has yet to be identified. The sample holds no much larger clone one base away, and base qualities are not on file. For CDR1 and CDR2, the germline V gene lists LGHNA and YNFKEQ. Inclusive of the bounding cysteine and phenylalanine, the CDR3 is 15 residues long. Just the 45-base CDR3 DNA is kept, in frame starting at base 1. The junction shows trimming of 0 bases on V and 5 bases on J, plus 13 bases between the germline ends. Library generation was performed with RACE. The sequencer was a NextSeq 500. During library preparation, unique molecular identifiers were attached to individual cDNA molecules so that TCRs could be counted quantitatively and reproducibly. From each blood RNA sample, both TCR alpha and TCR beta chains were sequenced. The original pipeline was this. Samples had a median of roughly 100,000 TCRs, with a range from about 23,224 to 690,600. V, J and CDR3 annotation of the TCR reads was carried out using the Decombinator software suite. For the PS versus PT1 abundance plots, all samples were subsampled to the same number of TCRs (28,000). TCRs were defined as expanded if absent before sensitization and observed at least eight times at the 2-week time point. TCRdb reran the public reads through fastp at Q25 and MiXCR, keeping productive beta chains. Rows merge per CDR3 protein into single entries with the most common DNA and genes. The V and J calls and clone size come from TCRdb's table, not from the authors' own analysis. A total of 150,000 to 200,000 distinct CDR3 sequences appear in this sample, roughly 30% of them only once. The ten largest clones take up 2.9% of the sample.

Paper-wide results and their limitations: Patch test score was positively correlated with the number of PT1 expanded TCRs, with significance at thresholds 8, 16 and 32 but not at 4. Because all patients had alopecia, a presumed autoimmune disease, the immune response of the patients might differ from that of healthy individuals. Compared with pre-sensitization or healthy control sets, expanded TCRs formed significantly more large CDR3 similarity clusters, which is consistent with antigen-driven responses. Repeated subsampling changed both the strength of the expansion versus patch-test correlation and the threshold at which the correlation became significant. No change with DPC sensitization was found in the number of TCRs above 1 in 1000 frequency, and no evidence of global repertoire structure alterations was found.

The meaning of the sample's time point label: pre-sensitization, week 0. The sample's treatment or condition, from its label and the paper: therapeutic diphenylcyclopropenone sensitization with weekly scalp DPC. At each patch-test visit, blood was drawn before the patch test was applied. Patients were eligible if aged 18 to 70, diagnosed with alopecia and judged suitable for DPC therapy, and pregnant patients were excluded. Total RNA was extracted from unfractionated whole blood that had been collected in Tempus Blood RNA tubes. The receptor's source is a woman aged 25 to 39 with alopecia areata. Some clones in this sample may be carry-over from other donors' samples. Sequenced material: whole blood, taken in connection with sensitization to the hapten diphenylcyclopropenone (DPC). The chain links TRBV4-2 with TRBJ2-5, and perhaps TRBD2 as D gene, on 7 matching bases. The CDR3 in this case is CASSQESGGPETQYF. The sequence in DNA is TGTGCCAGCAGCCAAGAGTCCGGGGGGCCGGAGACCCAGTACTTC.